The 23 T cell receptor beta chains presented below share a single source sample, sequenced in a study of blood T cell repertoires in COVID-19. Profiled with immunoSEQ multiplex PCR; TCRdb holds only in-frame clones, not every one. The sample has approximately 360,000 clones, 90% seen once; the top ten hold 6% to 7.5%. The sample comprised peripheral blood. The receptor source for this set is a man between 18 and 35 years old with active or convalescent COVID-19.

This chain uses TRBV27 with TRBJ1-2, with TRBD1 matching over 7 bases. V dropped 10 bases and J dropped 5; count of bases not matched to a gene: 19. Germline V gene lookup returns CDR1 MNHEY and CDR2 SMNVEV (reference sequence). The CDR3 sequence is 16 residues long. CDR3 in DNA: TGTGCCACCAGAACGCGGGGCCAGGGGGTAGGGTATGGCTACACCTTC. It translates to CATRTRGQGVGYGYTF.

This clone has a handful of counts. This chain links TRBV6-5 with TRBJ1-1, with 10 bases lining up with TRBD1. Trimming took 10 bases from V and 4 from J; bases not matched to a gene: 9. This CDR3 contains 14 residues. Germline-derived CDR1 and CDR2 are MNHEY and SVGAGI. Written as DNA, the CDR3 is TGTGCCACAAGACAGGGGGCGACGGGCACTGAAGCTTTCTTT. Translating gives CATRQGATGTEAFF.

The J gene is TRBJ1-6, the V gene TRBV2, with a possible D match to TRBD1 (6 bases). The CDR3 has 14 residues. Germline CDR1 SNHLY, CDR2 FYNNEI. Between the trimmed V and J ends, which lost 6 bases and 4 bases, there was a span of 10 bases. CDR3 sequence: CASREQGYNSPLHF. CDR3 DNA: TGTGCCAGCAGGGAGCAGGGGTATAATTCACCCCTCCACTTT.

This sequence joins TRBV9 and TRBJ2-7; possibly TRBD2 for D (5 bases). The CDR3 is 15 amino acids. Trimming removed 0 bases at V and 0 bases at J, with 10 bases between. Germline CDR1 and CDR2: SGDLS and YYNGEE. CDR3 amino acids: CASSVDGSVSYEQYF. The CDR3 bases are TGTGCCAGCAGCGTAGACGGTAGCGTCTCCTACGAGCAGTACTTC.

The rearrangement joins TRBV24-1 to TRBJ2-2; the match to TRBD2 covers 11 bases. The CDR3 runs 19 residues. CDR1 is KGHDR and CDR2 is SFDVKD in the germline V gene. V lost 0 bases to trimming and J lost 5 bases; unmatched junction nucleotides: 10. The CDR3 here is CATSDLRGLAGLGTGELFF. The CDR3 DNA reads as TGTGCCACCAGTGATTTGAGAGGACTAGCGGGCCTTGGGACCGGGGAGCTGTTTTTT.

The gene calls are TRBV10-3 and TRBJ1-1; D gene uncertain. This CDR3 has 14 amino acids. The germline CDR1 and CDR2 sequences are ENHRY and SYGVKD. Trimming cost V 7 bases and J 1 base, with 13 bases left between them. The CDR3 bases are TGTGCCATCACCCCGAGGCAATCGAACACTGAAGCTTTCTTT. It specifies CAITPRQSNTEAFF.

V gene TRBV9 combines with J gene TRBJ2-7, with TRBD2 identical over 11 bases. Germline V gene sequence: CDR1 SGDLS, CDR2 YYNGEE. This CDR3 is 17 amino acids long. The J segment lost 1 base and the V segment lost 4 bases, leaving 10 bases of the junction unmatched. In nucleotides, the CDR3 is TGTGCCAGCAGCATTAGCGGGGGGGCCAAAGGTTCCTACGAGCAGTACTTC. This encodes CASSISGGAKGSYEQYF.

CDR3 sequence (DNA): TGCGCCAGCAGTCAATCCCCGGGACTAGCGGGTGATGACCCAGGGTCTCGAGAGACCCAGTACTTC. Encoded protein: CASSQSPGLAGDDPGSRETQYF. The chain recombines TRBV23-1 with TRBJ2-5, with 12 bases identical to TRBD2. TRBV23-1 is known as an ORF, though its function is uncertain. The CDR3 totals 22 residues. With 0 bases clipped from V and 4 bases from J, the junction kept 21 bases outside the gene matches.

The chain employs TRBV28 and TRBJ1-6; tentative D call: TRBD1 (5 bases). CDR3 length equals 17 residues. Germline lookup yields CDR1 MDHEN and CDR2 SYDVKM. Trimming took 3 bases from V and 7 from J, leaving 19 bases between them. This CDR3 is CASSFLSVTAENSPLHF. The DNA of the CDR3 is TGTGCCAGCAGTTTTTTATCCGTGACAGCCGAAAATTCACCCCTCCACTTT.

This clone was seen a single time. The chain is built from TRBV14 and TRBJ2-5; tentatively, D is TRBD1 (6 bases). V lost 6 bases and J lost 2, with 22 bases in between. The CDR3 sequence is 17 residues long. From germline, CDR1 is SGHDN and CDR2 FVKESK. The CDR3 coding sequence is TGTGCCAGCAGTCGCCTGCCGTCGGGACACACGCAAGAGACCCAGTACTTC. This encodes CASSRLPSGHTQETQYF.

CDR3 region: CSARASYGYTF. The CDR3 DNA follows: TGCAGTGCTAGAGCCAGCTATGGCTACACCTTC. The chain links TRBV20-1 to TRBJ1-2; D unclear. The V end lost 1 base, the J end lost 4 bases, and 4 bases lay between the germline ends. The CDR3 loop spans 11 amino acids. Germline V gene lookup returns CDR1 DFQATT and CDR2 SNEGSKA (reference sequence).

The V gene is TRBV5-5, the J gene TRBJ2-7, with D perhaps TRBD2 (7 bases). CDR3 length equals 13 residues. The germline CDR1 and CDR2 sequences are SGHKS and YYEKEE (reference sequence). V lost 1 base to trimming and J lost 6 bases, with 11 bases between them. The CDR3 loop is CASSLKGGPEQYF. The CDR3 DNA follows: TGTGCCAGCAGCTTGAAGGGGGGGCCCGAGCAGTACTTC.

The chain employs TRBV18 and TRBJ1-6; D is possibly TRBD1 (5 bases). Germline CDR1 and CDR2: KGHSH and LQKENI. V lost 5 bases and J 7 bases, leaving 15 bases between the germline ends. This CDR3 has 15 amino acids. CDR3 amino acids: CASSSGGGINSPLHF. Written as DNA, the CDR3 is TGTGCCAGCTCATCTGGTGGGGGGATAAATTCACCCCTCCACTTT.

J is TRBJ1-5 and V is TRBV4-1, with a weak D call TRBD1 (6 bases). The CDR3 spans 16 residues. The germline CDR1 and CDR2 sequences are MGHRA and YSYEKL. V dropped 6 bases and J dropped 0 bases, with 15 bases sitting between them. For the CDR3, the DNA is TGCGCCAGCAGTTCTCGAGGGGGAGATAGCAATCAGCCCCAGCATTTT. Its translation: CASSSRGGDSNQPQHF.

The chain recombines TRBV7-2 with TRBJ2-2; 9 nucleotides line up with TRBD1. Germline values: CDR1 SGHTA, CDR2 FQGNSA. CDR3 length: 18 residues. V lost 6 bases to trimming and J lost 4 bases; unmatched junction nucleotides: 15. CDR3 bases: TGTGCCAGCAGGCCTAGGGTCCGGGACAGGGTGTCCACCGGGGAGCTGTTTTTT. This translates into CASRPRVRDRVSTGELFF. The complete variable domain, with remaining parts taken from reference TRBV7-2 and TRBJ2-2, reads GAGVSQSPSNKVTEKGKDVELRCDPISGHTALYWYRQSLGQGLEFLIYFQGNSAPDKSGLPSDRFSAERTGGSVSTLTIQRTQQEDSAVYLCASRPRVRDRVSTGELFFGEGSRLTVL.

The chain links TRBV7-2 to TRBJ2-7; 9 bases line up with TRBD1. The V gene end was trimmed by 5 bases and the J gene end by 3 bases; junction bases not matched to a gene: 5. This CDR3 has 14 amino acids. In germline, CDR1 is SGHTA, CDR2 FQGNSA. The CDR3 DNA reads TGTGCCAGCAGCACTCCGACAGGGGGCTACGAGCAGTACTTC. The encoded protein is CASSTPTGGYEQYF.

The genes are TRBV28 and TRBJ2-7, with D unclear. CDR1 is MDHEN, CDR2 SYDVKM, per germline. The CDR3 has 11 residues. V was clipped by 6 bases and J by 2 bases, with 5 bases between them. CDR3: CASSFAYEQYF. The CDR3, as DNA: TGTGCCAGCAGCTTTGCCTACGAGCAGTACTTC.

The V and J genes are TRBV27 and TRBJ1-1; TRBD1 might be the D (5 bases). V gave up 3 bases and J gave up 1 base, with 15 bases separating them. The germline CDR1 and CDR2 sequences are MNHEY and SMNVEV (reference sequence). The CDR3 is made up of 16 amino acids. This CDR3 is CASSFSATAKNTEAFF. CDR3 DNA: TGTGCCAGCAGTTTCTCTGCGACAGCTAAGAACACTGAAGCTTTCTTT.

J is TRBJ1-6 and V is TRBV20-1, with D perhaps matching TRBD1 (5 bases). V was trimmed by 6 bases and J by 15 bases, leaving 15 bases between them. CDR3 size: 11 residues. From germline, CDR1 is DFQATT and CDR2 SNEGSKA (reference sequence). For the CDR3, the DNA is TGCAGTGCAACGGGGGAGCGGCTCCTCCACTTT. It codes for CSATGERLLHF.

This clone occurred once. The chain is built from TRBV18 and TRBJ1-2, with 9 bases matching TRBD1. In germline, CDR1 is KGHSH, CDR2 LQKENI. The CDR3 contains 18 residues. V gave up 3 bases and J gave up 1 base; unmatched junction bases: 12. The DNA of the CDR3 is TGTGCCAGCTCACCCACCAGGACAGGGGTTTCTAGTAACTATGGCTACACCTTC. Protein product: CASSPTRTGVSSNYGYTF.

The chain combines TRBV4-2 with TRBJ2-7; the D gene is possibly TRBD2 (5 bases). The CDR3 runs to 15 residues. The V gene lost 1 base and the J gene lost 0 bases, with 10 bases spanning the gap. Germline assignment: CDR1 LGHNA and CDR2 YNFKEQ. CDR3 sequence: CASSQARTSSYEQYF. CDR3 DNA: TGTGCCAGCAGCCAAGCCAGAACTAGCTCCTACGAGCAGTACTTC.

This sequence joins TRBV12-3 or TRBV12-4 and TRBJ1-1; D possibly corresponds to TRBD1 (5 bases). There are 13 residues in the CDR3. Trimming left V 8 bases short and J 1 base short, with 11 bases between. The CDR3 nucleotides read TGTGCCAGCTCCTGGGGGGGGAACACTGAAGCTTTCTTT. Its protein is CASSWGGNTEAFF.

The chain joins TRBV7-6 to TRBJ1-4, with D perhaps matching TRBD1 (5 bases). Trimming removed 0 bases at V and 6 bases at J, with 14 bases between. In germline, CDR1 is SGHVS, CDR2 FNYEAQ. This CDR3 is 16 amino acids long. Here the CDR3 DNA reads TGTGCCAGCAGCTTAGCGCTCAGGGAAAGGGATGAAAAACTGTTTTTT. Translating it yields CASSLALRERDEKLFF. The whole variable domain, remainder taken from reference TRBV7-6 and TRBJ1-4, is GAGVSQSPRYKVTKRGQDVALRCDPISGHVSLYWYRQALGQGPEFLTYFNYEAQQDKSGLPNDRFSAERPEGSISTLTIQRTEQRDSAMYRCASSLALRERDEKLFFGSGTQLSVL.